These 5 T cell receptor beta chains were sequenced from one sample in a study of memory CD4+ T cells and cytomegalovirus serostatus. Single viable CD3+CD4+CD8-CD45RO+ cells were sorted as the memory CD4+ T cells. Measured with immunoSEQ multiplex PCR; TCRdb has only the in-frame clones, and not every one. Among some 87,000 clones listed, 80% were seen once. Sequences were obtained from memory CD4+ T cells from blood. Every receptor here comes from an adult in good health and CMV-seropositive.

The chain carries TRBV30 and TRBJ1-5, with D perhaps TRBD1 (6 bases). Trimming took 2 bases from V and 5 from J, leaving 13 bases between them. This CDR3 comprises 14 residues. Germline CDR1 and CDR2: GTSNPN and SVGIG (reference sequence). Written as DNA, the CDR3 is TGTGCCTGGAGTCTTGGGGGGCTTGATCAGCCCCAGCATTTT. As protein: CAWSLGGLDQPQHF.

This clone has only one observation. V gene TRBV5-1 combines with J gene TRBJ2-7, with D perhaps matching TRBD1 (5 bases). The length of the CDR3 is 16 residues. Trimming shortened V by 1 base and J by 3 bases, and 17 bases separated the two germline ends. Germline CDR1 is SGHRS and CDR2 is YFSETQ. The chain's CDR3 is CASSLTPQARSYEQYF. DNA of the CDR3: TGCGCCAGCAGCTTGACCCCACAGGCGCGCAGCTACGAGCAGTACTTC.

The J gene is TRBJ1-2, the V gene TRBV5-6; TRBD1 agrees at 9 bases. Germline V lookup: CDR1 SGHDT, CDR2 YYEEEE. V dropped 6 bases and J dropped 1; count of bases not matched to a gene: 13. This CDR3 comprises 17 residues. CDR3: CASTLGTGPRGNYGYTF. CDR3 nucleotide sequence: TGTGCCAGCACCCTGGGGACAGGGCCTCGCGGTAACTATGGCTACACCTTC.

CDR3 sequence: CASSLGPAGGSETQYF. In DNA form, the CDR3 reads TGCGCCAGCAGCTTGGGGCCCGCGGGAGGTTCGGAGACCCAGTACTTC. The chain recombines TRBV5-1 with TRBJ2-5, with 8 bases aligning to TRBD2. The CDR3 runs 16 residues. V trimming: 0 bases; J trimming: 5 bases; junction bases outside the gene matches: 9. Looked up from germline, CDR1 is SGHRS and CDR2 is YFSETQ. Supplemented by reference TRBV5-1 and TRBJ2-5, the full variable domain reads KAGVTQTPRYLIKTRGQQVTLSCSPISGHRSVSWYQQTPGQGLQFLFEYFSETQRNKGNFPGRFSGRQFSNSRSEMNVSTLELGDSALYLCASSLGPAGGSETQYFGPGTRLLVL.

The chain links TRBV18 to TRBJ1-1; D is possibly TRBD1 (6 bases). From germline, CDR1 is KGHSH and CDR2 LQKENI. This CDR3 spans 16 amino acids. V lost 6 bases, J lost 1 base, and 18 bases lay in between. DNA of the CDR3: TGTGCCAGCTCCAGCCAATCCTTACAGGGGAACACTGAAGCTTTCTTT. This codes for CASSSQSLQGNTEAFF. Full variable domain (remainder filled in from reference TRBV18 and TRBJ1-1): NAGVMQNPRHLVRRRGQEARLRCSPMKGHSHVYWYRQLPEEGLKFMVYLQKENIIDESGMPKERFSAEFPKEGPSILRIQQVVRGDSAAYFCASSSQSLQGNTEAFFGQGTRLTVV.